These T cell receptor beta chains were read from a single sample in a study of blood T cell repertoires in COVID-19. Generated by immunoSEQ multiplex PCR, the TCRdb table keeps only in-frame clones and is missing some. The sample yields about 470,000 clones, roughly 87% seen once. Source material: PBMCs or T cells enriched from blood (not recorded which). These receptors all come from a young woman who had recovered from COVID-19. Each CDR3 is given with its conserved first and last residue. D genes are given only for firm matches. The size of a clone is reported for some rows only, either as once, few or many, or as a class for expanded clones.

CDR3nt: TGTGCCAGCAGTTTGCAACAGGGGGGAGAGACCCAGTACTTC
CDR3aa: CASSLQQGGETQYF
v_gene: TRBV27
abundance: NA
d_gene: TRBD1
j_gene: TRBJ2-5

CDR3nt: TGTGCCAGCAGCTTCGGAGGGATCCCCCCGGGTACGCAGTATTTT
CDR3aa: CASSFGGIPPGTQYF
v_gene: TRBV13
abundance: NA
d_gene: NA
j_gene: TRBJ2-3

CDR3nt: TGTGCCAGCACCTCTTCCCTCCTCTCAGGGGCTTTCTTT
CDR3aa: CASTSSLLSGAFF
v_gene: TRBV28
abundance: NA
d_gene: NA
j_gene: TRBJ1-1

CDR3nt: TGCGCCAGCGCGGGACAGCCTAATGAAAAACTGTTTTTT
CDR3aa: CASAGQPNEKLFF
v_gene: TRBV4-1
abundance: once
d_gene: TRBD1
j_gene: TRBJ1-4

CDR3nt: TGCGCCAGCAGTGAGTCGGGAGGAAGGGACTACAATGAGCAGTTCTTC
CDR3aa: CASSESGGRDYNEQFF
v_gene: TRBV10-1
abundance: NA
d_gene: NA
j_gene: TRBJ2-1

CDR3nt: TGCAGCGCCAAAGCGGGGGGAGTGGATACGCAGTATTTT
CDR3aa: CSAKAGGVDTQYF
v_gene: TRBV29-1
abundance: NA
d_gene: TRBD2
j_gene: TRBJ2-3

CDR3nt: TGTGCCAGCAGTTTACGAGCAGGGTTCAATAATTCACCCCTCCACTTT
CDR3aa: CASSLRAGFNNSPLHF
v_gene: TRBV28
abundance: NA
d_gene: NA
j_gene: TRBJ1-6

CDR3nt: TGTGCCAGCAGCCCGACGGGGGCCTACAATGAGCAGTTCTTC
CDR3aa: CASSPTGAYNEQFF
v_gene: TRBV5-6
abundance: NA
d_gene: NA
j_gene: TRBJ2-1

CDR3nt: TGCGCCAGCAGCTTGCAGGGTACGGGGGTCACAGATACGCAGTATTTT
CDR3aa: CASSLQGTGVTDTQYF
v_gene: TRBV5-1
abundance: NA
d_gene: NA
j_gene: TRBJ2-3

CDR3nt: TGTGCCAGCAGCTCCCCGGGACAGGGGGCGAACGCTTTCTTT
CDR3aa: CASSSPGQGANAFF
v_gene: TRBV25-1
abundance: NA
d_gene: TRBD1
j_gene: TRBJ1-1

CDR3nt: TGTGCCAGCAGCCAAGATAGGGGGGGGGAGACCCAGTACTTC
CDR3aa: CASSQDRGGETQYF
v_gene: TRBV4-2
abundance: NA
d_gene: NA
j_gene: TRBJ2-5

CDR3nt: TGTGCCAGCAGCCACTCCACAGGGACCGGGGCTTTCTTT
CDR3aa: CASSHSTGTGAFF
v_gene: TRBV3-1/TRBV3-2
abundance: few
d_gene: NA
j_gene: TRBJ1-1

CDR3nt: TGTGCCAGCAGCTACATTGGAGGGGCTAGCACAGATACGCAGTATTTT
CDR3aa: CASSYIGGASTDTQYF
v_gene: TRBV7-2
abundance: NA
d_gene: NA
j_gene: TRBJ2-3

CDR3nt: TGTGCCAGCAGTTACATTGAGGACAGGAACACTGAAGCTTTCTTT
CDR3aa: CASSYIEDRNTEAFF
v_gene: TRBV6-5
abundance: NA
d_gene: NA
j_gene: TRBJ1-1

CDR3nt: TGTGCCACCAGTGAGCCCGGGGGCGAGCAGTACTTC
CDR3aa: CATSEPGGEQYF
v_gene: TRBV24-1
abundance: NA
d_gene: NA
j_gene: TRBJ2-7

CDR3nt: TGTGCCAGCAGTGACTCCGGGGATGAGCAGTTCTTC
CDR3aa: CASSDSGDEQFF
v_gene: TRBV2
abundance: NA
d_gene: NA
j_gene: TRBJ2-1

CDR3nt: TGTGCCATCAGCCCACAGGGAGGGTCCTACGAGCAGTACTTC
CDR3aa: CAISPQGGSYEQYF
v_gene: TRBV10-3
abundance: NA
d_gene: NA
j_gene: TRBJ2-7

CDR3nt: TGTGCCAGCAGCCTAGTTTTAGGGGTTCTGGGAGGAAACACCATATATTTT
CDR3aa: CASSLVLGVLGGNTIYF
v_gene: TRBV11-2
abundance: NA
d_gene: NA
j_gene: TRBJ1-3

CDR3nt: TGTGCCAGCAGTTCCACCGGGGATTTTAACTATGGCTACACCTTC
CDR3aa: CASSSTGDFNYGYTF
v_gene: TRBV28
abundance: NA
d_gene: NA
j_gene: TRBJ1-2

CDR3nt: TGTGCCAGCAGCGCCGGACCGGACGGACAGAGCTATGGCTACACCTTC
CDR3aa: CASSAGPDGQSYGYTF
v_gene: TRBV9
abundance: NA
d_gene: NA
j_gene: TRBJ1-2

CDR3nt: TGTGCCAGCAGTGAAATGATCAGGACAACTAATGAAAAACTGTTTTTT
CDR3aa: CASSEMIRTTNEKLFF
v_gene: TRBV6-1
abundance: NA
d_gene: NA
j_gene: TRBJ1-4

CDR3nt: TGCGCCAGCAGCCCCGGTGAGGGGGCATATGGCTACACCTTC
CDR3aa: CASSPGEGAYGYTF
v_gene: TRBV4-1
abundance: NA
d_gene: TRBD1
j_gene: TRBJ1-2

CDR3nt: TGTGCCAGCAGCCCCTGGGGACCTCTAGCGGGGGGGCTTAGTGAGCAGTTCTTC
CDR3aa: CASSPWGPLAGGLSEQFF
v_gene: TRBV7-2
abundance: NA
d_gene: TRBD2
j_gene: TRBJ2-1

CDR3nt: TGCGCCAGCAGCCCCGGACAGGGACGGGAGGAAAAACTGTTTTTT
CDR3aa: CASSPGQGREEKLFF
v_gene: TRBV5-1
abundance: NA
d_gene: TRBD1
j_gene: TRBJ1-4

CDR3nt: TGTGCTAGTGGTTTGGTAACAGGGCCAGGACAGCCCCAGCATTTT
CDR3aa: CASGLVTGPGQPQHF
v_gene: TRBV12-5
abundance: NA
d_gene: NA
j_gene: TRBJ1-5

CDR3nt: TGTGCCAGCAGTCTCACAGGGGGATATCAGCCCCAGCATTTT
CDR3aa: CASSLTGGYQPQHF
v_gene: TRBV6-2/TRBV6-3
abundance: once
d_gene: TRBD1
j_gene: TRBJ1-5

CDR3nt: TGTGCCAGCAGCGAGGGACAGGTTTATGGCTACACCTTC
CDR3aa: CASSEGQVYGYTF
v_gene: TRBV6-5
abundance: NA
d_gene: TRBD1
j_gene: TRBJ1-2

CDR3nt: TGTGCCAGCAGCCCCGCACGCAGGGGCTATGGCTACACCTTC
CDR3aa: CASSPARRGYGYTF
v_gene: TRBV7-9
abundance: NA
d_gene: NA
j_gene: TRBJ1-2

CDR3nt: TGTGCCAGCAGTTCCTTGACGGGACTGAACACCGGGGAGCTGTTTTTT
CDR3aa: CASSSLTGLNTGELFF
v_gene: TRBV27
abundance: NA
d_gene: NA
j_gene: TRBJ2-2

CDR3nt: TGCAGCGTCCAAGAGGGCGGCTATGGCTACACCTTC
CDR3aa: CSVQEGGYGYTF
v_gene: TRBV29-1
abundance: NA
d_gene: NA
j_gene: TRBJ1-2

CDR3nt: TGTGCCAGCAGCTTGGACAGGGCTAACACAGATACGCAGTATTTT
CDR3aa: CASSLDRANTDTQYF
v_gene: TRBV5-4
abundance: NA
d_gene: NA
j_gene: TRBJ2-3

CDR3nt: TGTGCCAGCAGCTGGACAGGGGAAAAGAACACTGAAGCTTTCTTT
CDR3aa: CASSWTGEKNTEAFF
v_gene: TRBV7-9
abundance: NA
d_gene: TRBD1
j_gene: TRBJ1-1

CDR3nt: TGTGCCAGCTCACCAGACCCCCCTGGGACAGACACCAACTATGGCTACACCTTC
CDR3aa: CASSPDPPGTDTNYGYTF
v_gene: TRBV18
abundance: NA
d_gene: TRBD1
j_gene: TRBJ1-2

CDR3nt: TGTGCCAGCTCACCCTCGGGTGGGTTGGTACGATCACCCCTCCACTTT
CDR3aa: CASSPSGGLVRSPLHF
v_gene: TRBV18
abundance: NA
d_gene: NA
j_gene: TRBJ1-6

CDR3nt: TGTGCCACCAGCACTCAGGGGGGAGAGACCCAGTACTTC
CDR3aa: CATSTQGGETQYF
v_gene: TRBV15
abundance: NA
d_gene: NA
j_gene: TRBJ2-5

CDR3nt: TGTGCCAGCAGCGCCCGCCCCGGGGACGGGGAGCTGTTTTTT
CDR3aa: CASSARPGDGELFF
v_gene: TRBV9
abundance: NA
d_gene: NA
j_gene: TRBJ2-2

CDR3nt: TGTGCCAGTAGTACCCCCGTGGCGGATAACTACGAGCAGTACTTC
CDR3aa: CASSTPVADNYEQYF
v_gene: TRBV19
abundance: NA
d_gene: NA
j_gene: TRBJ2-7

CDR3nt: TGTGCCAGCAGCTTGGGAGGGTATGGAAACACCATATATTTT
CDR3aa: CASSLGGYGNTIYF
v_gene: TRBV5-6
abundance: NA
d_gene: NA
j_gene: TRBJ1-3

CDR3nt: TGTGCCAGCAGCTTATACAGGGAGGGTAGTCAGCCCCAGCATTTT
CDR3aa: CASSLYREGSQPQHF
v_gene: TRBV5-5
abundance: NA
d_gene: NA
j_gene: TRBJ1-5

CDR3nt: TGTGCCAGCAGCAGAACCTTGACAGGGGGCAATGAAAAACTGTTTTTT
CDR3aa: CASSRTLTGGNEKLFF
v_gene: TRBV5-8
abundance: NA
d_gene: TRBD1
j_gene: TRBJ1-4

CDR3nt: TGTGCCAGTAGTATCTCCTCCCGGGAAGACCGTGAAAAACTGTTTTTT
CDR3aa: CASSISSREDREKLFF
v_gene: TRBV19
abundance: NA
d_gene: NA
j_gene: TRBJ1-4

CDR3nt: TGTGCTAGTGGTCCCCAGGCACGGTACTCTGGAAACACCATATATTTT
CDR3aa: CASGPQARYSGNTIYF
v_gene: TRBV12-5
abundance: once
d_gene: NA
j_gene: TRBJ1-3

CDR3nt: TGTGCCAGCAGCTTGAGTGGGCAGCAGAACACCGGGGAGCTGTTTTTT
CDR3aa: CASSLSGQQNTGELFF
v_gene: TRBV7-8
abundance: NA
d_gene: NA
j_gene: TRBJ2-2

CDR3nt: TGTGCCAGTAGTATAGGGCAGGCCTTTAGCAATCAGCCCCAGCATTTT
CDR3aa: CASSIGQAFSNQPQHF
v_gene: TRBV19
abundance: NA
d_gene: NA
j_gene: TRBJ1-5

CDR3nt: TGCGCCAGCAGCTTGGAGAGCGGGAGCTCCTACGAGCAGTACTTC
CDR3aa: CASSLESGSSYEQYF
v_gene: TRBV5-1
abundance: NA
d_gene: TRBD2
j_gene: TRBJ2-7

CDR3nt: TGTGCCTTTGGACAGGGAGCCTATAATTCACCCCTCCACTTT
CDR3aa: CAFGQGAYNSPLHF
v_gene: TRBV30
abundance: NA
d_gene: TRBD1
j_gene: TRBJ1-6

CDR3nt: TGTGCCTGGAGGAGAGGTGGATTATACGAGCAGTACTTC
CDR3aa: CAWRRGGLYEQYF
v_gene: TRBV30
abundance: once
d_gene: NA
j_gene: TRBJ2-7

CDR3nt: TGTGCCAGCCACCGGGGGGCAGCGGAGACCCAGTACTTC
CDR3aa: CASHRGAAETQYF
v_gene: TRBV12-3/TRBV12-4
abundance: NA
d_gene: NA
j_gene: TRBJ2-5

CDR3nt: TGTGCCAGCAGCGTTAGAATTAGCGGGGGCACAGATACGCAGTATTTT
CDR3aa: CASSVRISGGTDTQYF
v_gene: TRBV9
abundance: NA
d_gene: TRBD2
j_gene: TRBJ2-3

CDR3nt: TGTGCCAGCGGACAGGGGGACGGCTACGAGCAGTACTTC
CDR3aa: CASGQGDGYEQYF
v_gene: TRBV12-3/TRBV12-4
abundance: NA
d_gene: TRBD1
j_gene: TRBJ2-7

CDR3nt: TGTGCCAGCAGTTTATCCCTTCCCCAAGAGACCCAGTACTTC
CDR3aa: CASSLSLPQETQYF
v_gene: TRBV28
abundance: NA
d_gene: NA
j_gene: TRBJ2-5

CDR3nt: TGTGCCAGCAGTTTGGCGGGGGGGCCGTATGAGCAGTTCTTC
CDR3aa: CASSLAGGPYEQFF
v_gene: TRBV27
abundance: NA
d_gene: TRBD2
j_gene: TRBJ2-1

CDR3nt: TGTGCCAGCAGCTTTACAGGAGCGAGACCCCTCCACTTT
CDR3aa: CASSFTGARPLHF
v_gene: TRBV7-2
abundance: NA
d_gene: NA
j_gene: TRBJ1-6

CDR3nt: TGCGCCAGCAGCCCGGGACAGGGGATCTATGGCTACACCTTC
CDR3aa: CASSPGQGIYGYTF
v_gene: TRBV5-1
abundance: NA
d_gene: TRBD1
j_gene: TRBJ1-2

CDR3nt: TGTGCCAGCAGCGAGACTCGTGAATTTAATGAAAAACTGTTTTTT
CDR3aa: CASSETREFNEKLFF
v_gene: TRBV2
abundance: NA
d_gene: NA
j_gene: TRBJ1-4

CDR3nt: TGTGCCAGCAGCGGGGCGGGGGAGGTTGAGCAGTTCTTC
CDR3aa: CASSGAGEVEQFF
v_gene: TRBV7-3
abundance: NA
d_gene: TRBD2
j_gene: TRBJ2-1

CDR3nt: TGTGCCAGCAGCCTCGGGACAATATTGGGATCGACTTTCTTT
CDR3aa: CASSLGTILGSTFF
v_gene: TRBV5-4
abundance: NA
d_gene: NA
j_gene: TRBJ1-1